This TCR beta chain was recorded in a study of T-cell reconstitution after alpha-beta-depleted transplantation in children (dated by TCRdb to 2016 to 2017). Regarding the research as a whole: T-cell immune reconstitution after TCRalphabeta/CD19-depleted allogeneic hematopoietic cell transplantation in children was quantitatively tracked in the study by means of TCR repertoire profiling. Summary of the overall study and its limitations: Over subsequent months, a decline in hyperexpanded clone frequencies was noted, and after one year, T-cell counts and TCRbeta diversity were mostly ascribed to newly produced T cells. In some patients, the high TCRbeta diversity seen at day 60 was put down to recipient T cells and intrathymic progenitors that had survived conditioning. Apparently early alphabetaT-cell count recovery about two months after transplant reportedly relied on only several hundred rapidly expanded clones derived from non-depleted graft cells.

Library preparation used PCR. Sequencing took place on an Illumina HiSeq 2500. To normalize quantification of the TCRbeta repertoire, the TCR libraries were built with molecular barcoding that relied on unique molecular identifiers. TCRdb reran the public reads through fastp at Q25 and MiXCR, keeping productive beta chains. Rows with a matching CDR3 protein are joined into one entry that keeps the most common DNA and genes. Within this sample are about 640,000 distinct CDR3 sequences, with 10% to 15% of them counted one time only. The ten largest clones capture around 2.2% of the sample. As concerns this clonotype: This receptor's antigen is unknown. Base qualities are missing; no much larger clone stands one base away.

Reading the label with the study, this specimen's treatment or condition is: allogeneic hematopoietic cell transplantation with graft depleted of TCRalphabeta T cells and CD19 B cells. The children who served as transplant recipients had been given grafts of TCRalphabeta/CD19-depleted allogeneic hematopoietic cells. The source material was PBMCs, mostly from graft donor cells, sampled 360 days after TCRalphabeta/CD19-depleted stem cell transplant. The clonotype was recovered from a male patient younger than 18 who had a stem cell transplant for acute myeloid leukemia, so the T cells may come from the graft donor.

At the DNA level, the sequence is TGTGCCAGCAGCTTAGCCCTGACAGGGTCGGGTGAAAAACTGTTTTTT. This translates into CASSLALTGSGEKLFF. The chain couples TRBV7-9 to TRBJ1-4; 7 central bases correspond to TRBD1. Germline trimming amounts to 0 bases on V and 7 bases on J, with 8 as the count of junction bases outside the gene matches. CDR1 and CDR2 were assigned from the germline V gene (reference sequence) as SEHNR and FQNEAQ. Including cysteine and phenylalanine, the CDR3 has 16 amino acids. The only DNA kept is the CDR3, 48 bases in frame from the first base.